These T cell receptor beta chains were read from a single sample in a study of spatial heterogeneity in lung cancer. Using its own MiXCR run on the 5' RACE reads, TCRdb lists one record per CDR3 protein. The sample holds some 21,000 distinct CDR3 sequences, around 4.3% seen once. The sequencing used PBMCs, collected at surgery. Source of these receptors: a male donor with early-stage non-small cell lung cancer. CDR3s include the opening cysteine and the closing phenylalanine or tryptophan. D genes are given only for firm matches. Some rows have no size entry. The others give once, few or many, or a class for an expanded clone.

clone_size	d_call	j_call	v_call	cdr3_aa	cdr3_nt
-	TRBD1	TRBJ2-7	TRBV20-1	CSANDRGPAYEQYF	TGCAGTGCCAACGACAGGGGGCCGGCCTACGAGCAGTACTTC
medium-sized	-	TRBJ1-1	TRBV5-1	CASSPGGTEAFF	TGCGCCAGCAGCCCTGGCGGCACTGAAGCTTTCTTT
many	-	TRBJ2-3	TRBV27	CASSLSPVARGVDTQYF	TGTGCCAGCAGTTTATCCCCCGTAGCCCGCGGGGTAGATACGCAGTATTTT
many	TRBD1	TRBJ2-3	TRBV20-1	CSARQGFTDTQYF	TGCAGTGCTCGACAGGGGTTCACAGATACGCAGTATTTT
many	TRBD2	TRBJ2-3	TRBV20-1	CSAPREGPTDTQYF	TGCAGTGCCCCCCGGGAGGGACCTACAGATACGCAGTATTTT
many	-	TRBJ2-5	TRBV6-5	CASSGDGTGHQETQYF	TGTGCCAGCAGTGGGGATGGGACCGGACACCAAGAGACCCAGTACTTC
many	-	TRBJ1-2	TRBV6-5	CASSPSPGVPYGYTF	TGTGCCAGCTCACCCTCCCCCGGGGTTCCCTATGGCTACACCTTC
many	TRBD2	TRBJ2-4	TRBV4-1	CASSQGRGEDIQYF	TGCGCCAGCAGCCAAGGTCGGGGGGAGGACATTCAGTACTTC
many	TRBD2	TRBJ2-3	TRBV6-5	CASTPLAGEGTDTQYF	TGTGCCAGCACTCCCCTAGCGGGGGAAGGAACAGATACGCAGTATTTT
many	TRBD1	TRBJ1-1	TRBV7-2	CASRYGTVNTEAFF	TGTGCCAGCAGATACGGGACAGTGAACACTGAAGCTTTCTTT
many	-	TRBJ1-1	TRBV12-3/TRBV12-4	CASSFGGEMNTEAFF	TGTGCCAGCAGTTTCGGAGGGGAGATGAACACTGAAGCTTTCTTT